The sequence of this TCR beta chain was determined in a study of response to subunit inactivated influenza vaccine. TCRdb independently ran MiXCR on the RT-PCR reads; one entry per CDR3 protein. The sample has 500,000 to 700,000 distinct CDR3 sequences, less than 25% seen once. The CDR3 is 13 residues long. Germline V gene data show CDR1 as SGHKS and CDR2 as YYEKEE (reference sequence). Trimming cost V 4 bases and J 7 bases; bases outside gene matches: 5. These data were also reused for a study on T cells expressing NK-cell markers. That source reports: A 5'RACE template switching approach incorporating UMIs was used to make TCR beta cDNA. Just one sequenced donor of eight was HCMV-seronegative, while seven were seropositive.

This material consisted of CD4+ T cells sorted from PBMCs, taken 11 to 12 days after vaccination. The TCR comes from a man aged 50-60 years who received an inactivated influenza vaccine. The chain uses TRBV5-5 and TRBJ1-3; 7 nucleotides agree with TRBD1. DNA for the CDR3: TGTGCCAGCAGCGCCGGACAGGCGAACACCATATATTTT. It translates to CASSAGQANTIYF.